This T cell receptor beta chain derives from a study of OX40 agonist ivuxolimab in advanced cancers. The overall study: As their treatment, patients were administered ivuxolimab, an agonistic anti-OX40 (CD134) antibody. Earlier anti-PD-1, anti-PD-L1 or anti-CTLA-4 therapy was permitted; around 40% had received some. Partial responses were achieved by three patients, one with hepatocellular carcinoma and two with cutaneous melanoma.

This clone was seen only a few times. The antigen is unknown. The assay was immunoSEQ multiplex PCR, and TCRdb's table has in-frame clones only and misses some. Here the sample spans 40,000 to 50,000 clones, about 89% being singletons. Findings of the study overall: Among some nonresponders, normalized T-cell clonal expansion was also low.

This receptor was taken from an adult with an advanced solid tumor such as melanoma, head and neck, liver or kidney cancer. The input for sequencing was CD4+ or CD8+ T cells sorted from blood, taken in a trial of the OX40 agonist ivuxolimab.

CDR3 bases: TGCGCCAGCAGCTTGAACCGGGGTAGCGGGGGCCCTAGCACAGATACGCAGTATTTT. Its protein is CASSLNRGSGGPSTDTQYF. This chain uses TRBV5-1 with TRBJ2-3; 9 nucleotides match TRBD2. Trimming removed 1 base from V and 0 bases from J; junction bases left unmatched: 12. Germline CDR1 SGHRS, CDR2 YFSETQ. The CDR3 loop spans 19 amino acids. Looking up the rest from reference TRBV5-1 and TRBJ2-3 gives the full variable domain: KAGVTQTPRYLIKTRGQQVTLSCSPISGHRSVSWYQQTPGQGLQFLFEYFSETQRNKGNFPGRFSGRQFSNSRSEMNVSTLELGDSALYLCASSLNRGSGGPSTDTQYFGPGTRLTVL.